The 8 T cell receptor beta chains below all came from one sample that was sequenced in a study of T cells after yellow fever vaccination. TCRdb reprocessed the 5' RACE reads via MiXCR and lists one record per CDR3 protein. There are tens of thousands of distinct CDR3 sequences in the sample; roughly 7.4% occur only once, and 28% lies in the top ten. The material was CD8+ T cells sorted from PBMCs, obtained less than 16 days after the first yellow fever vaccination. Receptors originate from a man younger than 35 who received the YFV17D yellow fever vaccine.

This clonotype was picked up one time. A much larger clonotype is one base distant, so this may be a read error. The chain joins TRBV6-1 to TRBJ2-7; D possibly corresponds to TRBD1 (5 bases). The germline V gene encodes CDR1 MNHNS and CDR2 SASEGT. CDR3 length equals 13 residues. Written as DNA, the CDR3 is TGTGTCAGCAGTGAAGGCAGGACATACGAGCAGTACTTC. Translating it yields CVSSEGRTYEQYF.

In its sample, this clonotype was seen many times. This chain links TRBV7-2 with TRBJ1-3, with no clear D. V lost 5 bases, J lost 4 bases, and 12 bases lay in between. The CDR3 is 14 residues long. Germline assignment: CDR1 SGHTA and CDR2 FQGNSA. CDR3 nucleotides: TGTGCCAGCAGCACCCTATCGTCCGGAAACACCATATATTTT. It specifies CASSTLSSGNTIYF.

This clonotype has a count of ten or more. The CDR3 loop reads CASTPTMGGSRTDTQYF. CDR3 nucleotides: TGCGCCAGCACCCCAACCATGGGGGGCTCTCGCACAGATACGCAGTATTTT. V and J are TRBV5-1 and TRBJ2-3; D may correspond to TRBD1 or TRBD2 (6 bases each). Germline CDR1 and CDR2: SGHRS and YFSETQ. Trimming removed 6 bases from V and 1 base from J, with 21 bases in between. The CDR3 consists of 17 residues.

This clonotype appeared many times. The gene calls are TRBV4-1 and TRBJ2-2; D unresolved. The CDR3 extends over 17 amino acids. Trimming stripped 1 base from V and 5 bases from J, with 17 bases between. Germline loops: CDR1 MGHRA, CDR2 YSYEKL. The CDR3 region has the DNA TGCGCCAGCAGCCAAGCAACAAGGGCTAGTGGGACCGGGGAGCTGTTTTTT. Protein product: CASSQATRASGTGELFF.

This clonotype was found many times. V usage is TRBV7-6 and J usage is TRBJ2-7, with D unclear. The CDR3 contains 12 residues. CDR1 is SGHVS and CDR2 is FNYEAQ in the germline V gene. Trimming took 5 bases from V and 4 from J, leaving 9 bases between them. This CDR3 is CASSPLSYEQYF. The CDR3 region has the DNA TGTGCCAGCAGCCCCCTATCTTACGAGCAGTACTTC.

This clonotype showed up many times. The chain uses TRBV5-6 and TRBJ2-4; D uncertain. Germline V gives CDR1 SGHDT, CDR2 YYEEEE. The CDR3 length is 14 residues. V lost 0 bases to trimming and J lost 7 bases, with 11 bases between them. The CDR3: CASSLARLWNIQYF. The DNA for the CDR3 is TGTGCCAGCAGCTTGGCCCGGCTATGGAACATTCAGTACTTC. The whole variable domain, filled in from reference TRBV5-6 and TRBJ2-4, reads DAGVTQSPTHLIKTRGQQVTLRCSPKSGHDTVSWYQQALGQGPQFIFQYYEEEERQRGNFPDRFSGHQFPNYSSELNVNALLLGDSALYLCASSLARLWNIQYFGAGTRLSVL.

This clonotype has a count of ten or more. The rearrangement uses TRBV20-1 and TRBJ2-5, with D hard to call. V was cut by 3 bases and J by 1 base, with 6 bases left in between. This CDR3 comprises 12 residues. Germline V gene sequence: CDR1 DFQATT, CDR2 SNEGSKA (reference sequence). For the CDR3, the DNA is TGCAGTGCTAGGCTACTCCAAGAGACCCAGTACTTC. This codes for CSARLLQETQYF.

This clonotype was observed many times. The gene calls are TRBV24-1 and TRBJ2-7; 8 bases are shared with TRBD1. There are 15 residues in the CDR3. The ends lost 8 bases at V and 0 bases at J; junction bases unmatched: 8. Per germline, CDR1 KGHDR and CDR2 SFDVKD. The CDR3 sequence is CATKGQGELSYEQYF. Written as DNA, the CDR3 is TGTGCCACCAAAGGACAGGGAGAACTCTCCTACGAGCAGTACTTC.